This T cell receptor beta chain was profiled in a study of T-cell memory formation after mild COVID-19. Points from the study as a whole: Second-wave clones that peaked on day 37 lacked confirmed SARS-CoV-2 specificity. Contracting CD8+ clones were enriched in EMRA, CD4+ mainly in CM and EM.

Each CDR3 protein gets one entry after TCRdb re-called the 5' RACE reads with MiXCR. The table lists tens of thousands of distinct CDR3 sequences, 8% to 10% of them singletons. For this clonotype: What it binds is unknown.

The CDR3 is 12 amino acids. Germline CDR1 is MNHEY and CDR2 is SVGEGT. Trimming cost V 8 bases and J 8 bases; bases outside gene matches: 8. The rearrangement uses TRBV6-2 or TRBV6-3 and TRBJ1-2; 7 nucleotides line up with TRBD1. The TCR was taken from a man aged 18-30 years who had mild COVID-19 (a few samples of this study predate the infection). Cell type and time point are not known. The source material was PBMCs or a T cell subset sorted from them (not recorded which). DNA for the CDR3: TGTGCCAGCTATAAAACAGGGGCCGGCTACACCTTC. It translates to CASYKTGAGYTF.